A selection of T cell receptor beta chains follows, all from one sample in a study of blood T cells in healthy people across ages. One entry per CDR3 protein, called by TCRdb with MiXCR from the 5' RACE reads. Among roughly 900,000 distinct CDR3 sequences listed, around 28% were seen once. Sequencing was carried out using blood. All receptors derive from a woman aged 80 or older in good health. Each CDR3 is given with its conserved first and last residue. D genes are given only for firm matches. Expanded clones get a size class; other rows say once, few or many, or leave the size out.

cdr3_aa cdr3_nt clone_size d_call j_call v_call
CASSPTGIDSGANVLTF TGTGCCAGCAGCCCGACAGGGATCGACTCTGGGGCCAACGTCCTGACTTTC many TRBD1 TRBJ2-6 TRBV3-1
CAGAERASPYNEQFF TGTGCCGGCGCTGAGCGGGCCAGCCCCTACAATGAGCAGTTCTTC . . TRBJ2-1 TRBV7-2
CSGGGRENTGELFF TGCAGTGGTGGGGGCAGGGAGAACACCGGGGAGCTGTTTTTT . . TRBJ2-2 TRBV29-1
CASSFRFGKNTEAFF TGTGCCAGCAGCTTCCGGTTCGGTAAAAACACTGAAGCTTTCTTT . . TRBJ1-1 TRBV7-2
CATRKSGDDEQFF TGTGCCACCAGGAAATCCGGGGACGATGAGCAGTTCTTC many . TRBJ2-1 TRBV24-1
CASSRQQEGTQYF TGTGCCAGCAGTCGACAGCAGGAGGGGACCCAGTACTTC many . TRBJ2-5 TRBV12-3/TRBV12-4
CASSVDRNNEQFF TGTGCCAGCAGCGTGGACCGCAACAATGAGCAGTTCTTC many . TRBJ2-1 TRBV5-4
CASSLPSGGSSYEQYF TGTGCCAGCAGCTTACCTAGCGGGGGATCATCCTACGAGCAGTACTTC many TRBD2 TRBJ2-7 TRBV7-9
CASSLFTDRVNEQFF TGTGCCAGCAGCTTGTTCACGGACAGGGTAAATGAGCAGTTCTTC many TRBD1 TRBJ2-1 TRBV5-5
CAISGPPGPSNYGYTF TGTGCCATCAGTGGGCCACCGGGACCGAGTAACTATGGCTACACCTTC . . TRBJ1-2 TRBV10-3
CASSLPASGSSSYEQYF TGTGCCAGCAGCTTACCGGCTAGCGGGAGCAGCTCCTACGAGCAGTACTTC . TRBD2 TRBJ2-7 TRBV7-2
CASSQDSLKGSYEQYF TGTGCCAGCAGCCAAGACTCCCTGAAAGGCTCCTACGAGCAGTACTTC . . TRBJ2-7 TRBV4-2
CASARQRQNSPLHF TGTGCCAGCGCTCGACAGAGGCAGAATTCACCCCTCCACTTT . . TRBJ1-6 TRBV7-2
CASSQDSGENGYTF TGCGCCAGCAGCCAAGATTCGGGGGAGAATGGCTACACCTTC . . TRBJ1-2 TRBV4-3
CASRPRGQGGCDGYTF TGTGCCAGTCGCCCCCGGGGACAGGGGGGATGTGATGGCTACACCTTC . TRBD1 TRBJ1-2 TRBV3-1
CASSRQGTHSPLHF TGTGCCAGCAGCCGACAGGGGACACATTCACCCCTCCACTTT few TRBD1 TRBJ1-6 TRBV6-2/TRBV6-3
CASSRSGGLNNEQFF TGTGCCAGCAGCAGAAGCGGGGGGCTTAACAATGAGCAGTTCTTC many TRBD2 TRBJ2-1 TRBV2
CASSPLDRFETQYF TGTGCCAGCTCACCACTAGACAGGTTCGAGACCCAGTACTTC . . TRBJ2-5 TRBV18
CASSLRVGQHTEAFF TGCGCCAGCAGCTTGAGGGTCGGTCAGCACACTGAAGCTTTCTTT . . TRBJ1-1 TRBV5-1
CASSGNVGLNEQFF TGTGCCTCTAGTGGAAATGTGGGGCTCAATGAGCAGTTCTTC many . TRBJ2-1 TRBV7-2
CASSFDFGTQGGYTF TGTGCCAGCAGCTTCGATTTCGGGACTCAAGGCGGGTACACCTTC many . TRBJ1-2 TRBV7-2
CASSLAGGSYNERFF TGCGCCAGCAGCTTGGCGGGGGGCTCCTACAATGAGCGGTTCTTC few . TRBJ2-1 TRBV5-1